The T cell receptor (beta chain) described here comes from a study of spatial heterogeneity in lung cancer. Across the whole study: Blood was sampled in part at disease recurrence; median time to first recurrence was about 400 days.

From germline, CDR1 is SQVTM and CDR2 ANQGSEA. CDR3 size: 14 residues. Trimming took off 6 bases at V and 8 bases at J, with 22 bases between the two ends. The study's findings and limits: The appearance of ubiquitous expanded tumor TCRs in blood was greater at resection than follow-up.

Using its own MiXCR run on the 5' RACE reads, TCRdb lists one record per CDR3 protein. Among around 10,000 distinct CDR3 sequences listed, around 4.2% were seen once. This clonotype was detected ten times or more. Its antigen is unknown. For a library built for alpha chains, this beta chain is a stray read; little rests on its size. The sample's time point: blood taken at disease recurrence. Material for sequencing was whole RNA from tumor, nontumor lung or frozen PBMC, left unsorted. Sequencing used PBMCs, obtained at recurrence. The genes are TRBV29-1 and TRBJ1-2; D perhaps matches TRBD1 (5 bases). This sequence was found in a female donor with early-stage non-small cell lung cancer. The CDR3 sequence is CSVGLGLDPGGYTF. CDR3 sequence (DNA): TGCAGCGTCGGGCTCGGTTTGGACCCAGGGGGCTACACCTTC.